This entry concerns a single TCR beta chain. Its antigen is still unknown. The germline CDR1 and CDR2 sequences are SEHNR and FQNEAQ (reference sequence). The length of the CDR3 is 13 residues. V lost 4 bases and J 3 bases, leaving 9 bases between the germline ends. This entry belongs to a study of shared clonotypes between healthy human individuals. General study results and limits: The low donor count limited represented genetic and exposure-history diversity. Richness estimates generally favored naive over memory subsets.

Sequencing was performed with immunoSEQ multiplex PCR; in TCRdb, only in-frame clones are kept and a portion is missing. The table records 2 million to 2.5 million clones, about nine tenths of them present only once. The origin of this receptor is a man aged 18 to 29 in good health. Some clones in this sample may be carry-over from other donors' samples. This sequence joins TRBV7-9 and TRBJ1-1, with D hard to call. Sequencing input: naive CD4+ T cells from PBMCs. Subset defined: CD45RA+ positively selected. CDR3 DNA sequence: TGTGCCAGCAGCTCGCAAGTCGACACTGAAGCTTTCTTT. Encoded protein: CASSSQVDTEAFF.